This T cell receptor (beta chain) was obtained from a study of blood T cell repertoires in COVID-19. Repertoires were generated with immunoSEQ multiplex PCR, while TCRdb's copy carries only in-frame clones and drops some. The sample records more than 150,000 clones, 70% to 85% being singletons. The clonotype was recovered from a human donor in a cohort sampled during active COVID-19. The sequenced sample consisted of peripheral blood.

CDR3 in amino acids: CASSSYSDGETQYF. CDR3 in DNA: TGCGCCAGCAGCTCGTATAGCGACGGAGAGACCCAGTACTTC. The rearrangement joins TRBV5-1 to TRBJ2-5, with D possibly being TRBD2 (5 bases). CDR1 and CDR2 from the germline V gene are SGHRS and YFSETQ. This CDR3 has 14 amino acids. V lost 3 bases to trimming and J lost 4 bases, with 13 bases between them.